This TCR beta chain originates from a study of T cells in Graves' hyperthyroidism and ophthalmopathy. Looking at the study overall: Pretreatment peripheral blood was obtained at initial diagnosis. General observations from the study: Most clonotypes expanded in the thyroid (above 0.001) were also present in blood.

This clonotype has a count of ten or more. The antigen is unknown. TCR beta CDR3 region amplification was performed from RNA transcripts. Researchers ran a first-round RT-PCR on the TCR CDR3 using the HTBI primer set. TCRdb itself ran the multiplex PCR reads through MiXCR, one entry per CDR3 protein. This table has about 350,000 distinct CDR3 sequences, about a sixth appearing once. The length of the CDR3 is 15 residues. Per the germline V gene, CDR1 is SGHRS and CDR2 is YFSETQ. V lost 5 bases to trimming and J lost 4 bases, with 18 bases between them. V and J are TRBV5-1 and TRBJ1-1; D might be TRBD1 (6 bases). Input material: blood. This receptor was identified in a woman aged 40 to 50 with Graves' ophthalmopathy. For the CDR3, the DNA is TGCGCCAGCAGTTACCAGGACAGTCTGGGCACTGAAGCTTTCTTT. Amino acid sequence: CASSYQDSLGTEAFF.